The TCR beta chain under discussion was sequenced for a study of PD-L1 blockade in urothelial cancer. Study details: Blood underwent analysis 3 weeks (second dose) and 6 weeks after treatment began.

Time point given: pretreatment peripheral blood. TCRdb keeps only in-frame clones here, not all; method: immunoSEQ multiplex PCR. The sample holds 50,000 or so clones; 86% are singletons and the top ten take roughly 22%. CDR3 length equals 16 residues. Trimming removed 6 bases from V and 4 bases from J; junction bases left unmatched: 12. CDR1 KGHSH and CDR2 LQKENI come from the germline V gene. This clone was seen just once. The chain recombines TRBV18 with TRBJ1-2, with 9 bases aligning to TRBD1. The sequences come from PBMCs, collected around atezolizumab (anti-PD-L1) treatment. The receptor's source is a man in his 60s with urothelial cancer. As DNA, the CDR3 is TGTGCCAGCTCTCCGGACAGGGGTGGAAGATCCTATGGCTACACCTTC. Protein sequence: CASSPDRGGRSYGYTF.